Sequencing of this T cell receptor (beta chain) was carried out in a study of blood T cell repertoires in COVID-19. As for the study in general: The United States, Italy and Spain were the sources of the acute and convalescent COVID-19 samples.

Per the original methods: Reference gene primer amplification yielded estimated nucleated cell counts. This table comes from immunoSEQ multiplex PCR, and its TCRdb copy is limited to in-frame clones, with some not included. The DNA was the basis for D and trimming; V, J and clone size are from that table. The sample holds 100,000 to 110,000 clones; roughly 90% are singletons and the top ten take 2% to 2.5%. The CDR3 contains 13 residues. The V gene end was trimmed by 6 bases and the J gene end by 3 bases; junction bases not matched to a gene: 4. Per the germline V gene, CDR1 is MNHEY and CDR2 is SVGAGI.

Specimen: peripheral blood. V usage is TRBV6-5 and J usage is TRBJ2-5; TRBD1 aligns across 7 bases. The receptor was derived from a man aged 45-65 years with active COVID-19. The DNA of the CDR3 is TGTGCCAGCAGAGGACAGGCCGAAGAGACCCAGTACTTC. Its translation is CASRGQAEETQYF.